A single sample gave rise to the 20 T cell receptor beta chains below, sequenced in a study of blood T cells in healthy people across ages. Using a J-beta primer mix together with a sample-barcoded 5' primer, a second PCR was run for about 6 to 12 cycles. TCRdb re-derived calls from the 5' RACE reads in MiXCR, one entry per CDR3 protein. The sample lists more than 600,000 distinct CDR3 sequences; 25% were seen once. These same records also appear under a second study, on T cells of mothers and their children.

The sequenced sample was blood. Source of these receptors: a boy younger than 18 in good health.

The rearrangement joins TRBV5-1 to TRBJ1-4; 8 bases match TRBD1. The CDR3 consists of 15 residues. Germline V CDR1 and CDR2: SGHRS, YFSETQ. Trimming at V came to 4 bases and at J to 6 bases, leaving 8 bases not matched to a gene. CDR3 sequence: CASSPRGRVDEKLFF. The CDR3 region has the DNA TGCGCCAGCAGCCCCAGGGGGCGCGTTGATGAAAAACTGTTTTTT.

This clonotype was seen a few times. This sequence joins TRBV5-1 and TRBJ2-1; TRBD1 matches 7 bases. The V gene's germline CDR1 is SGHRS and CDR2 YFSETQ. V lost 4 bases and J lost 6; bases outside the gene matches: 13. The CDR3 extends over 16 amino acids. CDR3 in amino acids: CASSGRTGAPSNEQFF. Written as DNA, the CDR3 is TGCGCCAGCAGCGGCAGGACAGGCGCGCCTAGCAATGAGCAGTTCTTC.

V and J are TRBV7-6 and TRBJ2-5; 8 nucleotides align to TRBD2. The end of the DNA aligns better with TRBJ2-7, so the J call may be wrong. The V gene's germline CDR1 is SGHVS and CDR2 FNYEAQ. The CDR3 is 13 amino acids. CDR3 in amino acids: CASKAGEHYEQYF. The CDR3 bases are TGTGCCAGTAAAGCGGGGGAACACTACGAGCAGTACTTC.

This chain uses TRBV12-3 or TRBV12-4 with TRBJ1-4, with 8 bases matching TRBD1. The CDR3 is 14 residues long. V shed 8 bases and J 8 bases; nucleotides not matched to a gene: 10. The CDR3 region is CASRRTGIEEKLFF. In nucleotides, the CDR3 is TGTGCCAGCCGGAGGACAGGGATCGAGGAAAAACTGTTTTTT.

A few counts support this clonotype. The chain links TRBV7-8 to TRBJ2-5, with a possible D match to TRBD2 (6 bases). The tail of the sequence fits TRBJ2-7 better, so the J call may be wrong. The CDR3 is made up of 13 amino acids. CDR1 and CDR2 (germline): SGHVS, FQNEAQ. The CDR3 sequence: CASSGTGAYEQYF. In DNA, the CDR3 is TGTGCCAGCAGCGGAACGGGAGCCTACGAGCAGTACTTC.

DNA for the CDR3: TGCAGTGCTAGAGATCTTCGGTCTGGGGCCAACGTCCTGACTTTC. Its protein product is CSARDLRSGANVLTF. This sequence joins TRBV20-1 and TRBJ2-6; D not certain. From germline, CDR1 is DFQATT and CDR2 SNEGSKA (reference sequence). V was pared by 0 bases and J by 1 base, with 7 bases between. CDR3 length: 15 residues.

The chain employs TRBV6-5 and TRBJ2-5; D is possibly TRBD2 (6 bases). The ends were cut back, 11 bases at V and 1 base at J, with 14 bases in the middle. Germline V CDR1 and CDR2: MNHEY, SVGAGI. The CDR3 contains 13 residues. In nucleotides, the CDR3 is TGTGCCGCCACACGGGGGACCCAAGAGACCCAGTACTTC. Protein: CAATRGTQETQYF.

A few counts support this clonotype. V and J are TRBV3-1 and TRBJ2-5, with TRBD1 matching over 9 bases. The length of the CDR3 is 14 residues. The V gene's germline CDR1 is LGHDT and CDR2 YNNKEL (reference sequence). Trimming at V came to 3 bases and at J to 5 bases, leaving 4 bases not matched to a gene. The CDR3 nucleotides read TGTGCCAGCAGCCATCGGACAGGGGTCGAGACCCAGTACTTC. Translation gives CASSHRTGVETQYF.

In its sample, this clonotype was seen a few times. The CDR3 spells CASSETEYNEQFF. The CDR3, as DNA: TGTGCCAGCAGTGAAACGGAATACAATGAGCAGTTCTTC. This rearrangement joins TRBV6-4 to TRBJ2-5; D not resolved. The J call may be incorrect, as the DNA end agrees better with TRBJ2-1. Germline CDR1 is MRHNA and CDR2 is SNTAGT. The CDR3 spans 13 residues.

This chain links TRBV20-1 with TRBJ2-1; 11 bases fit TRBD2. This CDR3 is built from 15 residues. V was pared by 0 bases and J by 7 bases, with 5 bases of the junction left unmatched. Looked up from germline, CDR1 is DFQATT and CDR2 is SNEGSKA (reference sequence). The DNA for the CDR3 is TGCAGTGCTAGAGAACTAGCGGGAGTAATTAATGAGCAGTTCTTC. As protein: CSARELAGVINEQFF.

V is TRBV28 and J is TRBJ2-5, with D unresolved. Trimming cost V 2 bases and J 4 bases, with 11 bases left between them. Germline-derived CDR1 and CDR2 are MDHEN and SYDVKM. The CDR3 consists of 14 residues. The CDR3 region is CASSLIAGRETQYF. Here the CDR3 DNA reads TGTGCCAGCAGTTTAATCGCCGGGCGAGAGACCCAGTACTTC.

In this sample, this clonotype turned up a few times. The rearrangement links TRBV15 to TRBJ2-7; TRBD1 is a possible D gene (6 bases). Trimming took off 2 bases at V and 0 bases at J, with 14 bases between the two ends. Germline assignment: CDR1 LNHNV and CDR2 YYDKDF (reference sequence). The CDR3 has 16 residues. In DNA form, the CDR3 reads TGTGCCACCAGCAGACCCCGGGACACGAGCTCCTACGAGCAGTACTTC. Its protein is CATSRPRDTSSYEQYF.

The rearrangement uses TRBV6-2 or TRBV6-3 and TRBJ2-1, with D perhaps TRBD1 (5 bases). The CDR3 spans 12 residues. Per the germline V gene, CDR1 is MNHEY and CDR2 is SVGEGT. Trimming cost V 8 bases and J 5 bases, with 10 bases left between them. In nucleotides, the CDR3 is TGTGCCAGCTCTAGGACACACAATGAGCAGTTCTTC. Its protein product is CASSRTHNEQFF.

This clonotype has a handful of counts. The CDR3 loop reads CAISQTGEKSDTQYF. The CDR3 coding sequence is TGTGCCATCAGTCAGACAGGGGAAAAATCAGATACGCAGTATTTT. The chain is built from TRBV10-3 and TRBJ2-3; 8 bases line up with TRBD1. Trimming took 5 bases from V and 4 from J; bases not matched to a gene: 8. This CDR3 spans 15 amino acids. The germline CDR1 and CDR2 sequences are ENHRY and SYGVKD.

CDR3 sequence: CASSLIGRFGRADEQYF. In nucleotides, the CDR3 is TGTGCCAGCAGCTTAATAGGCCGGTTTGGCAGGGCCGACGAGCAGTACTTC. V and J are TRBV7-8 and TRBJ2-7, with D possibly being TRBD1 (5 bases). From germline, CDR1 is SGHVS and CDR2 FQNEAQ. CDR3 length equals 17 residues. V was shortened by 2 bases and J by 5 bases, with 22 bases between the two germline ends.

The chain has TRBV7-9 and TRBJ2-1; 8 bases fit TRBD1. The CDR3 is 15 amino acids. Germline lookup yields CDR1 SEHNR and CDR2 FQNEAQ (reference sequence). The V segment lost 4 bases and the J segment 4 bases; nucleotides outside the gene matches: 6. DNA of the CDR3: TGTGCCAGCAGCTATGGACAGGGCTTTTACAATGAGCAGTTCTTC. Its translation is CASSYGQGFYNEQFF.

V usage is TRBV12-3 or TRBV12-4 and J usage is TRBJ2-7, with 7 bases fitting TRBD1. This CDR3 has 14 amino acids. V was pared by 5 bases and J by 3 bases, with 7 bases of the junction left unmatched. The CDR3 region is CASSVTGQSYEQYF. The CDR3 coding sequence is TGTGCCAGCAGTGTTACGGGACAGAGCTACGAGCAGTACTTC.

Only a few counts were recorded for this clonotype. The chain combines TRBV11-3 with TRBJ2-1; no clear D gene. The CDR3 is made up of 15 amino acids. Germline loops: CDR1 SGHNT, CDR2 YENEEA. Between the trimmed V and J ends, which lost 2 bases and 6 bases, there was a span of 14 bases. The CDR3, as DNA: TGTGCCAGCAGCTTAATGGCGGACGGAACCAATGAGCAGTTCTTC. Translated: CASSLMADGTNEQFF.

The gene calls are TRBV3-1 and TRBJ1-3; 8 positions agree with TRBD1. The germline gives CDR1 LGHDT, CDR2 YNNKEL (reference sequence). The CDR3 spans 16 residues. With V trimmed by 8 bases and J by 8 bases, 17 bases remained unmatched. The CDR3 DNA reads TGTGCCAGCTCGGGGGGAGATTCAGGGGGCCGTTACACCATATATTTT. It is translated as CASSGGDSGGRYTIYF.

This clonotype was counted a few times. The chain couples TRBV18 to TRBJ2-4; D is unresolved. Germline V CDR1 and CDR2: KGHSH, LQKENI. The CDR3 loop spans 14 amino acids. Trimming removed 1 base at V and 2 bases at J, with 6 bases between. This CDR3 reads CASSPQSTKNIQYF. As DNA, the CDR3 is TGTGCCAGCTCACCACAGAGTACCAAAAACATTCAGTACTTC.